A selection of T cell receptor beta chains follows, all from one sample in a study of shared clonotypes between healthy human individuals. The assay was immunoSEQ multiplex PCR, and TCRdb's table has in-frame clones only and misses some. The sample includes 650,000 to 800,000 clones, approximately 72% of them seen just once. The sequencing sample was made of memory CD4+ T cells sorted from blood. The receptors were gathered from a woman in her thirties in good health. The CDR3 runs from the conserved cysteine through the conserved F or W. Each record gives: V gene, J gene, CDR3 protein.

TRBV11-1,TRBJ1-1,CASSSTGQRGNTEAFF
TRBV5-1,TRBJ2-3,CASSSGGAADTQYF
TRBV29-1,TRBJ1-5,CSVARQGDQPQHF
TRBV18,TRBJ1-1,CASSPGAPEAFF
TRBV6-5,TRBJ2-1,CASSYLGLAGHEQFF
TRBV29-1,TRBJ2-3,CSVVGQGVTDTQYF
TRBV19,TRBJ1-1,CASSINQGRITEAFF
TRBV10-1,TRBJ2-2,CATTPGGNTGELFF
TRBV19,TRBJ2-4,CASRTGTSGTLAKNIQYF
TRBV28,TRBJ2-1,CASIPAGGYNEQFF
TRBV6-5,TRBJ1-2,CASSYARGGHYGYTF
TRBV10-2,TRBJ2-1,CASKGVTYNEQFF
TRBV7-9,TRBJ2-7,CASSLDRGNEQYF
TRBV10-3,TRBJ2-1,CAIRTTSGTSNEQFF
TRBV19,TRBJ2-5,CASNELAGVGTQYF
TRBV5-3,TRBJ2-1,CARWDGTEFYEQFF
TRBV2,TRBJ2-3,CASSEEASSTQYF
TRBV11-2,TRBJ2-7,CASSLWAGGSYEQYF
TRBV6-1,TRBJ1-2,CASSGYGYTF
TRBV7-9,TRBJ2-7,CASSQDYFEQYF
TRBV11-2,TRBJ2-7,CASSRGQGASYEQYF
TRBV11-2,TRBJ2-2,CASSLVPPGSTGTGELFF
TRBV19,TRBJ1-1,CASSISGYPAFF
TRBV7-2,TRBJ2-2,CASSLDGRAMTGELFF
TRBV15,TRBJ2-3,CATSRDPTGGESTDTQYF
TRBV7-9,.,CASRTTSGMYEQYF
TRBV5-1,TRBJ2-7,CASSLNSGTYEQYF
TRBV30,TRBJ1-1,CALRAAYTEAFF